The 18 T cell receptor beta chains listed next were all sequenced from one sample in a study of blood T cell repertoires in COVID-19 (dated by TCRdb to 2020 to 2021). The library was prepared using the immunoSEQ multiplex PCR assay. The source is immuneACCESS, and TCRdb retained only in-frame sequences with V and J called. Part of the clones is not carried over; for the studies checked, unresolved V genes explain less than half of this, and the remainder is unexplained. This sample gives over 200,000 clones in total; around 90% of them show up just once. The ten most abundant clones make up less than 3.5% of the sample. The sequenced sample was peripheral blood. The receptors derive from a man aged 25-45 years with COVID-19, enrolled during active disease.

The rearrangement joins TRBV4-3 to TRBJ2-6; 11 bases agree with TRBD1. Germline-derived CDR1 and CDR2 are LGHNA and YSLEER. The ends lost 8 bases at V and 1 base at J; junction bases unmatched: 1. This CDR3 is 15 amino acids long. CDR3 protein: CASGQGASGANVLTF. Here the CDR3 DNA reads TGCGCCAGCGGACAGGGGGCATCTGGGGCCAACGTCCTGACTTTC.

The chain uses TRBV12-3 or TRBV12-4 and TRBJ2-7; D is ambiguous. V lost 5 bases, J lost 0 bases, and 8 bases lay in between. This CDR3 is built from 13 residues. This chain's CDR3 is CASSHTISYEQYF. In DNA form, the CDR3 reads TGTGCCAGCAGTCACACAATCTCCTACGAGCAGTACTTC.

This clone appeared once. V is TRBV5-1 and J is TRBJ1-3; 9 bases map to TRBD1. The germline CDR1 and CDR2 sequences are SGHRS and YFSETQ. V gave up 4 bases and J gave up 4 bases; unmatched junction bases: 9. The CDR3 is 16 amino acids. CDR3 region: CASSVEGQGEGNTIYF. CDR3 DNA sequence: TGCGCCAGCAGCGTAGAGGGACAGGGAGAAGGAAACACCATATATTTT.

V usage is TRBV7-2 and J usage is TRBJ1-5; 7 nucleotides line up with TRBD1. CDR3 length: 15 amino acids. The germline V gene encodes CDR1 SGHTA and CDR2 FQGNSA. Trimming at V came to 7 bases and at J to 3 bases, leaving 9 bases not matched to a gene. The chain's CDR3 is CASTPGGSANQPQHF. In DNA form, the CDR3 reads TGTGCCAGCACCCCAGGGGGGTCAGCCAATCAGCCCCAGCATTTT.

The DNA for the CDR3 is TGTGCCAGCAGTTCCCAGGGGGTTAGCAATCAGCCCCAGCATTTT. Protein: CASSSQGVSNQPQHF. The rearrangement links TRBV27 to TRBJ1-5, with 7 bases lining up with TRBD1. The CDR3 extends over 15 amino acids. Germline V gene sequence: CDR1 MNHEY, CDR2 SMNVEV (reference sequence). The V and J ends lost 4 bases and 0 bases, in that order; junction bases with no gene match: 3.

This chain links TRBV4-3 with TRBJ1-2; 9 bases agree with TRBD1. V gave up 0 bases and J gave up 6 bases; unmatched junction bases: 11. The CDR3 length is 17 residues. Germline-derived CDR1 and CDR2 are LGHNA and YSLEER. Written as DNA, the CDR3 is TGCGCCAGCAGCCAAGAATGGATGGGGACAGGGCGAGATGGCTACACCTTC. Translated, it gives CASSQEWMGTGRDGYTF.

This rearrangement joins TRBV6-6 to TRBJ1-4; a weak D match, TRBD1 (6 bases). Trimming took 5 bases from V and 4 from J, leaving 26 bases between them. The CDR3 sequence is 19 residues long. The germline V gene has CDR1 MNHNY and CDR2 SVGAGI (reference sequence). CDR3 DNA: TGTGCCAGCAGTCTGGGGATTTCCAGGGGTATATGGGATAATGAAAAACTGTTTTTT. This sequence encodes CASSLGISRGIWDNEKLFF.

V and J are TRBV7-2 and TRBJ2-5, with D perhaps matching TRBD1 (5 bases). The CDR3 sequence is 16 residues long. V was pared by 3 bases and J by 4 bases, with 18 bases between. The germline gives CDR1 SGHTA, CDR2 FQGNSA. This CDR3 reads CASSFMSGAGRETQYF. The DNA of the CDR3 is TGTGCCAGCAGCTTTATGAGTGGCGCAGGGCGAGAGACCCAGTACTTC.

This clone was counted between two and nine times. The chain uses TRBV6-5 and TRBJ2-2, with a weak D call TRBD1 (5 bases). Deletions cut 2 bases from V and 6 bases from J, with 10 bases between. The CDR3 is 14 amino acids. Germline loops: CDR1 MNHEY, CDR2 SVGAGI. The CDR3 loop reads CASSYRTGAGELFF. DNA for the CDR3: TGTGCCAGCAGTTACAGAACAGGCGCCGGGGAGCTGTTTTTT.

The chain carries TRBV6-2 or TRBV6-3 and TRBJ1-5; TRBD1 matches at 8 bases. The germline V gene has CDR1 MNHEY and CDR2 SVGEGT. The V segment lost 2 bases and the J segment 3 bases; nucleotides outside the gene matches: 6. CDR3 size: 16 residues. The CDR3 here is CASSYHSGQANQPQHF. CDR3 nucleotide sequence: TGTGCCAGCAGTTACCATTCGGGACAGGCCAATCAGCCCCAGCATTTT.

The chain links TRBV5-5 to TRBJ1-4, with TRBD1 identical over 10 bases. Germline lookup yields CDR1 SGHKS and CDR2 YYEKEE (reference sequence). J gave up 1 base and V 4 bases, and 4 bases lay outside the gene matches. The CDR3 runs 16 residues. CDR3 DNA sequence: TGTGCCAGCAGCATCGACAGGGGGCTAACTAATGAAAAACTGTTTTTT. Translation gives CASSIDRGLTNEKLFF.

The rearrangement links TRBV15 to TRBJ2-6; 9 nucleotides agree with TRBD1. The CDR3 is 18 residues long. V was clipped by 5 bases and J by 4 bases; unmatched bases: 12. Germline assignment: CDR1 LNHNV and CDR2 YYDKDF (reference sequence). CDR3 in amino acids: CATSPPGQGGKGANVLTF. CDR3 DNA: TGTGCCACCAGCCCTCCGGGACAGGGTGGGAAAGGGGCCAACGTCCTGACTTTC.

The CDR3 loop is CASSAGLAGSSSGANVLTF. In DNA form, the CDR3 reads TGTGCCAGCAGCGCTGGACTAGCGGGATCGTCCTCTGGGGCCAACGTCCTGACTTTC. The chain is built from TRBV9 and TRBJ2-6; 12 bases are shared with TRBD2. From germline, CDR1 is SGDLS and CDR2 YYNGEE. V lost 3 bases, J lost 0 bases, and 7 bases stayed unmatched. This CDR3 spans 19 amino acids.

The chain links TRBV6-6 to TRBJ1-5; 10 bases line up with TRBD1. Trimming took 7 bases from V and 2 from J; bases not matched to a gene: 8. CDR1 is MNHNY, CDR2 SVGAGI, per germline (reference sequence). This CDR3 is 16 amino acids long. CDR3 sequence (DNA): TGTGCCAGCACTAACCCCGGGACAGGGGGCAATCAGCCCCAGCATTTT. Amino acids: CASTNPGTGGNQPQHF.

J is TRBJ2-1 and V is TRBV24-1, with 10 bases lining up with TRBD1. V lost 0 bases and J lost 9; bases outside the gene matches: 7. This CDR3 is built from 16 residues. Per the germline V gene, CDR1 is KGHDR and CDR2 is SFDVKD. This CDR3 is CATSDLGDRGHPEQFF. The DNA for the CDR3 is TGTGCCACCAGTGATTTGGGGGACAGGGGTCACCCTGAGCAGTTCTTC.

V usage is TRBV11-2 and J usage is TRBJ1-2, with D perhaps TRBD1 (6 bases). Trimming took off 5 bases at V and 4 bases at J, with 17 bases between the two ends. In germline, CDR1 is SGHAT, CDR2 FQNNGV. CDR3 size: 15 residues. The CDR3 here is CASSPPGHSFYGYTF. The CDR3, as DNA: TGTGCCAGCAGCCCCCCGGGACATAGCTTCTATGGCTACACCTTC.

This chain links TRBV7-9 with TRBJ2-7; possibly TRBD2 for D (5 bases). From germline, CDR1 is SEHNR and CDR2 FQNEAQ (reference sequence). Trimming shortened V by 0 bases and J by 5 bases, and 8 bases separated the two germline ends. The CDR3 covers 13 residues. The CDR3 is CASSLAERDEQYF. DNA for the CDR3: TGTGCCAGCAGCTTAGCGGAGAGGGACGAGCAGTACTTC.

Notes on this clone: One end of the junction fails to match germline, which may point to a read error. This chain's CDR3 is CSARRDSQNF. CDR3 sequence (DNA): TGCAGTGCTAGACGGGACTCCCAAAACTTC. This rearrangement joins TRBV20-1 to TRBJ2-4; D is perhaps TRBD2 (6 bases). Looked up from germline, CDR1 is DFQATT and CDR2 is SNEGSKA (reference sequence). The CDR3 is made up of 10 amino acids.